The present entry profiles one T cell receptor (beta chain) with its context. V shed 5 bases and J shed 7 bases, with 19 bases lying between them. CDR1 SGHRS and CDR2 YFSETQ come from the germline V gene. This CDR3 is 15 amino acids long. This entry is derived from a study of blood T cell repertoires in COVID-19. Study-wide context: COVID-19 samples collected from the United States, Italy and Spain covered acute and convalescent phases.

Original methodology: Amplification from reference gene primers served as the basis for estimated nucleated cell counts. The method was immunoSEQ multiplex PCR; TCRdb's version includes in-frame clones alone and lacks a portion of them. V and J calls and clone size are as listed in that table; D and trimming were resolved from the DNA. The table records about 100,000 clones, around 93% of them present only once. The sequence was obtained from a man in his fifties with acute or convalescent COVID-19. This chain uses TRBV5-1 with TRBJ2-1, with a weak D call TRBD2 (5 bases). The sample consisted of peripheral blood. The CDR3 DNA reads as TGCGCCAGCAGAATGACTACCACGGATTTAAATGAGCAGTTCTTC. Amino acid sequence: CASRMTTTDLNEQFF.